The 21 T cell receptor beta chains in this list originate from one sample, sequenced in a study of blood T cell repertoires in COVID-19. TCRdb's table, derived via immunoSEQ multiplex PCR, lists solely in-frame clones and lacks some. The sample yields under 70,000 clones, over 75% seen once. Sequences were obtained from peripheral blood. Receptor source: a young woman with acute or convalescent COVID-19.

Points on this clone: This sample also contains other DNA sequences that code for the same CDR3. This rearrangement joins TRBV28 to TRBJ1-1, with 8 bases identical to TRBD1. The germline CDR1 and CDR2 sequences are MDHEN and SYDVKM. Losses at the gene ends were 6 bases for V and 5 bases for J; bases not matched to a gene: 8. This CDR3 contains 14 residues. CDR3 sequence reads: CASSRTGLVTEAFF. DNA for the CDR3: TGTGCCAGCAGCCGGACAGGGCTGGTTACTGAAGCTTTCTTT.

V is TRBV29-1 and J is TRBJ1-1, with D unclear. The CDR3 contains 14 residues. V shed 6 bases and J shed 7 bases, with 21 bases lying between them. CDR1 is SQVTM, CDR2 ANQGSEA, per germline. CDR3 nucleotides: TGCAGCGTCGGAGGGCCCTTCCGGCGGAATGAAGCTTTCTTT. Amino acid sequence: CSVGGPFRRNEAFF.

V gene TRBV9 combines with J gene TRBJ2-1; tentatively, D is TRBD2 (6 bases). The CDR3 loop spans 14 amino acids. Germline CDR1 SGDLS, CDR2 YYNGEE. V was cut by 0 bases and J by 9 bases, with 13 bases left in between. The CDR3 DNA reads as TGTGCCAGCAGCGTAGCTGGAGGGAGCAGTGAGCAGTTCTTC. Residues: CASSVAGGSSEQFF.

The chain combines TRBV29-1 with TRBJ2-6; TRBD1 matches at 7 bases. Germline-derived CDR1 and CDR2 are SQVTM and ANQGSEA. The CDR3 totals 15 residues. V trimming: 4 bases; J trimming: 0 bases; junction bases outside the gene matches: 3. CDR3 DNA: TGCAGCGTTGTCCGGGACAGCTCTGGGGCCAACGTCCTGACTTTC. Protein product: CSVVRDSSGANVLTF.

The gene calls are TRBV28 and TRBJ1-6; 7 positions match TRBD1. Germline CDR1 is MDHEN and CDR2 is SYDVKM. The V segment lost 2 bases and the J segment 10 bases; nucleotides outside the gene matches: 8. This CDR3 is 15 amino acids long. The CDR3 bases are TGTGCCAGCAGTTTAGTTGTCAGGGGGGAGTCACCCCTCCACTTT. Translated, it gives CASSLVVRGESPLHF.

The CDR3 DNA reads TGTGCCAGTAGTACAGGGATCTCGAACACTGAAGCTTTCTTT. Protein product: CASSTGISNTEAFF. The chain is built from TRBV19 and TRBJ1-1; weak D call: TRBD1 (5 bases). The germline gives CDR1 LNHDA, CDR2 SQIVND (reference sequence). The CDR3 is 14 residues long. The V end was cut by 4 bases, the J end by 1 base, with 10 bases between. The full variable domain, completed using reference TRBV19 and TRBJ1-1, is DGGITQSPKYLFRKEGQNVTLSCEQNLNHDAMYWYRQDPGQGLRLIYYSQIVNDFQKGDIAEGYSVSREKKESFPLTVTSAQKNPTAFYLCASSTGISNTEAFFGQGTRLTVV.

CDR3 residues: CASSEGQYSGNTIYF. CDR3 coding DNA: TGTGCCAGCAGTGAAGGACAGTACTCTGGAAACACCATATATTTT. V is TRBV25-1 and J is TRBJ1-3; D perhaps matches TRBD1 (6 bases). Trimming left V 2 bases short and J 0 bases short, with 8 bases between. This CDR3 spans 15 amino acids. Per germline, CDR1 MGHDK and CDR2 SYGVNS.

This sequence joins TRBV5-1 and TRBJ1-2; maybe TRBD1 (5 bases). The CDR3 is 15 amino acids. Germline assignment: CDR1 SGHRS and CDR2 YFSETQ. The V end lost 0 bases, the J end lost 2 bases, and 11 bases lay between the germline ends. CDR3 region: CASSLDGGMNYGYTF. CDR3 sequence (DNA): TGCGCCAGCAGCTTGGACGGGGGGATGAACTATGGCTACACCTTC. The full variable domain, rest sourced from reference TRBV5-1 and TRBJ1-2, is KAGVTQTPRYLIKTRGQQVTLSCSPISGHRSVSWYQQTPGQGLQFLFEYFSETQRNKGNFPGRFSGRQFSNSRSEMNVSTLELGDSALYLCASSLDGGMNYGYTFGSGTRLTVV.

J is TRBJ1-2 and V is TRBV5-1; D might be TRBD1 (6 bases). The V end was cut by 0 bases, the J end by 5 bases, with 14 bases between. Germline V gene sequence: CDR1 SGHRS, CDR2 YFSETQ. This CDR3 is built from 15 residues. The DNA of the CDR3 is TGCGCCAGCAGCTTGGATTTCGGGACAACTTATGGCTACACCTTC. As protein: CASSLDFGTTYGYTF.

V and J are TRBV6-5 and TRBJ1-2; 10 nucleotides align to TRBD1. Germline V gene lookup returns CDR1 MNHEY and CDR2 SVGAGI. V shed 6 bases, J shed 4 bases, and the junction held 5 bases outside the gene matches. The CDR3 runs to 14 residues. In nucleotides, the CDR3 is TGTGCCAGCAGCCAGGACAGGGGGAGCTATGGCTACACCTTC. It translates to CASSQDRGSYGYTF.

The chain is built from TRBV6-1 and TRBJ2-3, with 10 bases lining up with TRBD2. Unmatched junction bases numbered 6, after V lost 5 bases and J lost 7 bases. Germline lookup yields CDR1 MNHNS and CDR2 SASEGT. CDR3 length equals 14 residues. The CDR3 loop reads CASSSSGGVNTQYF. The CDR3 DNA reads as TGTGCCAGCAGTTCTAGCGGGGGTGTAAATACGCAGTATTTT.

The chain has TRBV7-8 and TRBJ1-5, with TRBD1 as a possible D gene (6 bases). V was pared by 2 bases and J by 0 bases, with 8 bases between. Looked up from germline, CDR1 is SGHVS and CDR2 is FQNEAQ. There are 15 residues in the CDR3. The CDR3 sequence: CASSLQGNSNQPQHF. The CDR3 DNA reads TGTGCCAGCAGCTTACAGGGGAATAGCAATCAGCCCCAGCATTTT.

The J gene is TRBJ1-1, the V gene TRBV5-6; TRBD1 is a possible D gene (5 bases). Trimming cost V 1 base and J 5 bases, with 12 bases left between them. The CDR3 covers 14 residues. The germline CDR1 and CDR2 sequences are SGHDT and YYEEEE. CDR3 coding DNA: TGTGCCAGCAGCTTGCCCAGGGTCCGAACTGAAGCTTTCTTT. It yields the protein CASSLPRVRTEAFF.

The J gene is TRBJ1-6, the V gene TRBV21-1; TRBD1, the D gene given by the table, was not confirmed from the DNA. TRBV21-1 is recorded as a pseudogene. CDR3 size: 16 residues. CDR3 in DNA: TGTGCCAGCAGCAAATGGGGCGGGACAGGACGTTCACCCCTCCACTTT. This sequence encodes CASSKWGGTGRSPLHF.

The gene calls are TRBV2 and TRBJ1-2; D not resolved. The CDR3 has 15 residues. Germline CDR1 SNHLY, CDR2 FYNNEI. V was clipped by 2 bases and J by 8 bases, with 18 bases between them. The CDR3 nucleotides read TGTGCCAGCAGTGAAATTACAGCGGGCCGAGAAGGCTACACCTTC. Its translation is CASSEITAGREGYTF.

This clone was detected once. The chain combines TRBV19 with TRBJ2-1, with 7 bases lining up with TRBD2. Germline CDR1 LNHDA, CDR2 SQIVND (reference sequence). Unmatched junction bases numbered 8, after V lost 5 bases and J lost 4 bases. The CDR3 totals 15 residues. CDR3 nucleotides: TGTGCCAGTAGTGCCTCCGGGGGGAGGTACAATGAGCAGTTCTTC. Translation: CASSASGGRYNEQFF. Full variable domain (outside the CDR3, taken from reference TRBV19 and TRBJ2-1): DGGITQSPKYLFRKEGQNVTLSCEQNLNHDAMYWYRQDPGQGLRLIYYSQIVNDFQKGDIAEGYSVSREKKESFPLTVTSAQKNPTAFYLCASSASGGRYNEQFFGPGTRLTVL.

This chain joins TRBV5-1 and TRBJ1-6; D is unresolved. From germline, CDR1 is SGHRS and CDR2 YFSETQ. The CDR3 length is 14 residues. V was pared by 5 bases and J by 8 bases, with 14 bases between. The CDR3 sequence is CASSSAREDSPLHF. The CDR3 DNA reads TGCGCCAGCAGTTCCGCGAGGGAGGATTCACCCCTCCACTTT.

This CDR3 is CAISDPLGHPNQQYF. CDR3 nucleotides: TGTGCCATCAGTGACCCTTTGGGACACCCCAACCAGCAGTACTTC. J is TRBJ2-7 and V is TRBV10-3, with a weak D call TRBD1 (6 bases). CDR1 is ENHRY and CDR2 is SYGVKD in the germline V gene. The ends were cut back, 3 bases at V and 8 bases at J, with 20 bases in the middle. This CDR3 has 15 residues.

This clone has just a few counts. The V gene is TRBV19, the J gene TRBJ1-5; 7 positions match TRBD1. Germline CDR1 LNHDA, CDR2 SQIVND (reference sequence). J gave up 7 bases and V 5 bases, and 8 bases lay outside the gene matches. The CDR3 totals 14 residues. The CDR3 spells CASSPRQGSQPQHF. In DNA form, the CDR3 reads TGTGCCAGTAGTCCACGACAGGGTAGCCAGCCCCAGCATTTT.

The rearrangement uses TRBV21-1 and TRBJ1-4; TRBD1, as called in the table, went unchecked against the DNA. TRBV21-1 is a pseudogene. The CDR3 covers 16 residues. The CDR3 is CASSKIRQGMDEKLFF. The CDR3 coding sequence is TGTGCCAGCAGCAAAATCAGGCAGGGAATGGATGAAAAACTGTTTTTT.

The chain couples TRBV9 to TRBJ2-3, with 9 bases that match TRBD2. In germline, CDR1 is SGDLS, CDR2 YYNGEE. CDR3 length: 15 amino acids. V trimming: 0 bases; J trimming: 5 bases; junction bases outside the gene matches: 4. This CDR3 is CASSVAAGGRDTQYF. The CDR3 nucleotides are TGTGCCAGCAGCGTAGCGGCGGGGGGGCGAGATACGCAGTATTTT. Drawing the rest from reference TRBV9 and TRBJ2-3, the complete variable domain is DSGVTQTPKHLITATGQRVTLRCSPRSGDLSVYWYQQSLDQGLQFLIQYYNGEERAKGNILERFSAQQFPDLHSELNLSSLELGDSALYFCASSVAAGGRDTQYFGPGTRLTVL.